This passage covers 14 T cell receptor beta chains from one sample sequenced in a study of T cell responses to AZD1222 COVID-19 vaccine (TCRdb year 2021). Library construction relied on the immunoSEQ multiplex PCR assay. TCRdb re-hosts the immuneACCESS table, in-frame sequences only. Its copies lack some clones; in the studies checked, an unresolved V gene accounts for under half of them, and the cause for the rest is not known. The sample includes about 220,000 clones, with around 93% observed a single time. The ten largest clones add up to more than 0.8% of the sample. The time point label here, explained by the study, means: baseline before first vaccination. The treatment or condition label corresponds to: meningococcal conjugate vaccine given as trial control. The sample consisted of peripheral blood, taken on day 0 of MenACWY control vaccination. All receptors derive from an adult in good health.

This chain joins TRBV5-1 and TRBJ2-5, with D perhaps given as TRBD1 or TRBD2 (5 bases each). CDR1 is SGHRS and CDR2 is YFSETQ in the germline V gene. Trimming removed 4 bases from V and 3 bases from J, with 16 bases in between. This CDR3 has 15 residues. CDR3 DNA: TGCGCCAGCAGCAGGGGACCGACGTTGGAAGAGACCCAGTACTTC. Protein sequence: CASSRGPTLEETQYF.

The chain couples TRBV7-2 to TRBJ1-2, with D possibly matching TRBD1 (6 bases). The CDR3 extends over 13 amino acids. V lost 4 bases, J lost 7 bases, and 13 bases lay in between. Germline lookup yields CDR1 SGHTA and CDR2 FQGNSA. The CDR3 DNA sequence: TGTGCCAGCAGCTCCACAACAGGGTTTGGCTACACCTTC. It yields the protein CASSSTTGFGYTF. The full variable domain, rest sourced from reference TRBV7-2 and TRBJ1-2, is GAGVSQSPSNKVTEKGKDVELRCDPISGHTALYWYRQSLGQGLEFLIYFQGNSAPDKSGLPSDRFSAERTGGSVSTLTIQRTQQEDSAVYLCASSSTTGFGYTFGSGTRLTVV.

J is TRBJ1-1 and V is TRBV28; 8 nucleotides align to TRBD1. Per germline, CDR1 MDHEN and CDR2 SYDVKM. The V gene end was trimmed by 5 bases and the J gene end by 5 bases; junction bases not matched to a gene: 1. The CDR3 totals 12 residues. The CDR3 coding sequence is TGTGCCAGCAGTACAGGGGGAACTGAAGCTTTCTTT. Amino acids: CASSTGGTEAFF.

The V call is TRBV6-5, the J call TRBJ2-7; TRBD1 is a possible D gene (6 bases). V was clipped by 3 bases and J by 6 bases, with 15 bases between them. This CDR3 contains 14 residues. Per germline, CDR1 MNHEY and CDR2 SVGAGI. CDR3 protein: CASSYGTGNFEQYF. The CDR3 DNA reads TGTGCCAGCAGTTATGGTACAGGGAATTTCGAGCAGTACTTC.

The CDR3 DNA reads as TGTGCCAGCAGCTTTAGCGGGGGGTGGGGCAATGAGCAGTTCTTC. Its translation is CASSFSGGWGNEQFF. This chain connects TRBV3-1 (or the pseudogene TRBV3-2) to TRBJ2-1; 10 bases fit TRBD2. Germline CDR1 LGHDT, CDR2 YNNKEL (reference sequence). The CDR3 totals 15 residues. Germline trimming cut 5 bases from V and 6 bases from J; bases unmatched to any gene: 7.

This chain uses TRBV7-9 with TRBJ2-5; 7 nucleotides match TRBD1. The CDR3 consists of 13 residues. V lost 5 bases and J lost 5; bases outside the gene matches: 5. CDR1 SEHNR and CDR2 FQNEAQ come from the germline V gene (reference sequence). CDR3 protein: CASSPRGPETQYF. The CDR3 region has the DNA TGTGCCAGCAGCCCGAGGGGGCCGGAGACCCAGTACTTC.

This chain links TRBV7-2 with TRBJ1-5; D remains unclear. CDR1 and CDR2 from the germline V gene are SGHTA and FQGNSA. Trimming left V 3 bases short and J 0 bases short, with 9 bases between. This CDR3 comprises 15 residues. CDR3 residues: CASSFDGSSNQPQHF. In DNA form, the CDR3 reads TGTGCCAGCAGCTTCGACGGGAGTAGCAATCAGCCCCAGCATTTT.

The J gene is TRBJ2-7, the V gene TRBV5-1; 12 positions agree with TRBD1. The V and J ends lost 5 bases and 5 bases, in that order; junction bases with no gene match: 8. Germline CDR1 reads SGHRS; CDR2 reads YFSETQ. CDR3 length: 15 residues. In DNA, the CDR3 is TGCGCCAGCAGTCTACTCGGGACAGGGGGCGACGAGCAGTACTTC. It translates to CASSLLGTGGDEQYF.

The V and J genes are TRBV5-4 and TRBJ1-1; the D gene is possibly TRBD1 (6 bases). This CDR3 region has 16 residues. CDR1 is SGHNT, CDR2 YYREEE, per germline (reference sequence). V lost 4 bases, J lost 6 bases, and 22 bases lay in between. The CDR3 coding sequence is TGTGCCAGCAGCCCCCGGGGTGCGGGGGCGAGCGCTGAAGCTTTCTTT. Translated, it gives CASSPRGAGASAEAFF.

The chain recombines TRBV2 with TRBJ2-1, with 7 bases aligning to TRBD1. Germline CDR1 SNHLY, CDR2 FYNNEI. CDR3 size: 14 residues. With V trimmed by 8 bases and J by 6 bases, 10 bases remained unmatched. CDR3 sequence: CASGRAGGFNEQFF. CDR3 in DNA: TGTGCCAGCGGCAGGGCAGGGGGTTTCAATGAGCAGTTCTTC.

The chain combines TRBV18 with TRBJ2-1, with D perhaps matching TRBD1 (7 bases). Germline CDR1 reads KGHSH; CDR2 reads LQKENI. The CDR3 has 13 amino acids. Trimming cost V 1 base and J 8 bases, with 9 bases left between them. CDR3 sequence: CASSPLRGDEQFF. For the CDR3, the DNA is TGTGCCAGCTCACCACTCAGGGGGGATGAGCAGTTCTTC.

The chain combines TRBV2 with TRBJ1-2; no clear D. Germline-derived CDR1 and CDR2 are SNHLY and FYNNEI. V was pared by 11 bases and J by 1 base, with 17 bases between. This CDR3 has 14 amino acids. The CDR3 protein is CAGRPSTGNYGYTF. CDR3 bases: TGTGCCGGTCGGCCCTCCACCGGTAACTATGGCTACACCTTC.

The J gene is TRBJ2-7, the V gene TRBV11-2; 12 positions match TRBD2. The CDR3 length is 16 residues. The germline CDR1 and CDR2 sequences are SGHAT and FQNNGV. With 6 bases clipped from V and 7 bases from J, the junction kept 13 bases outside the gene matches. The CDR3 loop reads CASSNYSGLAGYEQYF. The CDR3 coding sequence is TGTGCCAGCAGTAACTACTCTGGACTAGCGGGGTATGAGCAGTACTTC.

This chain joins TRBV7-2 and TRBJ1-2, with 7 bases matching TRBD1. The CDR3 is 14 amino acids. CDR1 is SGHTA, CDR2 FQGNSA, per germline. The V gene end was trimmed by 5 bases and the J gene end by 3 bases; junction bases not matched to a gene: 6. Here the CDR3 reads CASSRRQGHYGYTF. The CDR3 nucleotides read TGTGCCAGCAGCCGCCGACAGGGCCACTATGGCTACACCTTC.